The rows below give T cell receptor beta chains drawn from one sample of a study of blood T cell repertoires in COVID-19. This table comes from immunoSEQ multiplex PCR, and its TCRdb copy is limited to in-frame clones, with some not included. The data hold about 200,000 clones, with 86% observed a single time. Specimen: peripheral blood. The receptors stem from a woman aged 70-85 years with acute or convalescent COVID-19. Both conserved end residues are part of each CDR3. Each record gives: D gene, J gene, V gene, clone size, CDR3 DNA, CDR3 protein. D genes are given only for firm matches. The listing skips clone size in some rows; elsewhere it reads once, few, many or a size class.

D gene: NA
J gene: TRBJ2-5
V gene: TRBV5-1
clone size: NA
CDR3 DNA: TGCGCCAGCAGCTCCAGAGGACAGCAAGAGACCCAGTACTTC
CDR3 protein: CASSSRGQQETQYF

D gene: TRBD2
J gene: TRBJ2-7
V gene: TRBV2
clone size: NA
CDR3 DNA: TGTGCCAGCAGTGTTACTAGCGGGCCTACCTACGAGCAGTACTTC
CDR3 protein: CASSVTSGPTYEQYF

D gene: NA
J gene: TRBJ1-6
V gene: TRBV5-5
clone size: NA
CDR3 DNA: TGTGCCAGCAGCGGGGCGGGGGGCCTTACTAATTCACCCCTCCACTTT
CDR3 protein: CASSGAGGLTNSPLHF

D gene: NA
J gene: TRBJ2-5
V gene: TRBV3-1/TRBV3-2
clone size: NA
CDR3 DNA: TGTGCCAGCAGCTCGGAGGGGTTGGGGACCCAGTACTTC
CDR3 protein: CASSSEGLGTQYF

D gene: TRBD1
J gene: TRBJ1-1
V gene: TRBV7-8
clone size: NA
CDR3 DNA: TGTGCCAGCAGTAGGGACAGGGGGACTGAAGCTTTCTTT
CDR3 protein: CASSRDRGTEAFF

D gene: TRBD1
J gene: TRBJ2-7
V gene: TRBV3-1/TRBV3-2
clone size: NA
CDR3 DNA: TGTGCCAGCAGCCAAGACCCCGGGACAGGGGGCTTCTACGAGCAGTACTTC
CDR3 protein: CASSQDPGTGGFYEQYF

D gene: NA
J gene: TRBJ2-4
V gene: TRBV5-1
clone size: NA
CDR3 DNA: TGCGCCAGCAGCTTGAGGCAGGGTGAGAGAGCCAAAAACATTCAGTACTTC
CDR3 protein: CASSLRQGERAKNIQYF

D gene: TRBD2
J gene: TRBJ2-3
V gene: TRBV9
clone size: once
CDR3 DNA: TGTGCCAGCAGCGTAGTTCCTAGCGGTGGCACAGATACGCAGTATTTT
CDR3 protein: CASSVVPSGGTDTQYF

D gene: TRBD1
J gene: TRBJ2-2
V gene: TRBV11-2
clone size: NA
CDR3 DNA: TGTGCCAGCAGCCCCAACCAGGACAGGTTAGGGTCCGGGGAGCTGTTTTTT
CDR3 protein: CASSPNQDRLGSGELFF

D gene: TRBD1
J gene: TRBJ1-4
V gene: TRBV19
clone size: NA
CDR3 DNA: TGTGCCAGTAGTACACAGGGGGCTAATGAAAAACTGTTTTTT
CDR3 protein: CASSTQGANEKLFF

D gene: TRBD1
J gene: TRBJ2-1
V gene: TRBV7-3
clone size: NA
CDR3 DNA: TGTGCCAGCAGCCCCTCGGGACAGTACTACAATGAGCAGTTCTTC
CDR3 protein: CASSPSGQYYNEQFF

D gene: NA
J gene: TRBJ2-3
V gene: TRBV3-1/TRBV3-2
clone size: NA
CDR3 DNA: TGTGCCAGCAGCCAAAGGGGAACAGATACGCAGTATTTT
CDR3 protein: CASSQRGTDTQYF

D gene: TRBD1
J gene: TRBJ1-2
V gene: TRBV6-5
clone size: NA
CDR3 DNA: TGTGCCAGCAGTTACTCGATTGGACAGGGTAGTGGCTACACCTTC
CDR3 protein: CASSYSIGQGSGYTF

D gene: NA
J gene: TRBJ1-4
V gene: TRBV11-3
clone size: NA
CDR3 DNA: TGTGCCAGCAGCGCTACGATGGGGAGCACTAATGAAAAACTGTTTTTT
CDR3 protein: CASSATMGSTNEKLFF